The clone carrying this T cell receptor beta chain was seen only a few times. Its target is not known. The sample is drawn from a study of a mutant IDH1 vaccine in newly diagnosed glioma. Findings of the study overall: Apparently, pseudoprogression bore no relation to changes among the top peripheral T cell clonotypes.

The method was immunoSEQ multiplex PCR; TCRdb's version includes in-frame clones alone and lacks a portion of them. Found here are about 33,000 clones, 60% to 85% of them singletons; the top ten hold 8.9%. As for time point: week 47, end of study. Every single dose of the vaccine, 300 ug of mutant IDH1 20-mer peptide, came with topical imiquimod. V gave up 3 bases and J gave up 7 bases, with 17 bases separating them. The CDR3 runs 14 residues. Germline CDR1 SGHNT, CDR2 YYREEE (reference sequence). The chain carries TRBV5-4 and TRBJ2-7; D is undetermined. Specimen: PBMCs, collected from a glioma patient whose treatment included an IDH1 peptide vaccine. The receptor was isolated from a man aged 35-49 years with glioma. CDR3 protein: CASSSPGPAREQYF. CDR3 DNA: TGTGCCAGCAGCTCCCCGGGCCCCGCAAGGGAGCAGTACTTC. Looking up the rest from reference TRBV5-4 and TRBJ2-7 gives the full variable domain: ETGVTQSPTHLIKTRGQQVTLRCSSQSGHNTVSWYQQALGQGPQFIFQYYREEENGRGNFPPRFSGLQFPNYSSELNVNALELDDSALYLCASSSPGPAREQYFGPGTRLTVT.